This T cell receptor (beta chain) was sequenced for a study of blood T cell repertoires in COVID-19. Here immunoSEQ multiplex PCR was the method, and the copy in TCRdb shows in-frame clones only, minus some. The data show approximately 94,000 clones, about 80% seen once. Germline-derived CDR1 and CDR2 are MGHRA and YSYEKL. This CDR3 is 16 amino acids long. The trim removed 6 bases at V and 7 bases at J, leaving 13 bases unmatched. J is TRBJ2-2 and V is TRBV4-1, with 8 positions matching TRBD2. Sequenced material: peripheral blood. This TCR derives from a woman aged 65 to 85 with acute or convalescent COVID-19. CDR3 coding DNA: TGCGCCAGCAGTCGTTATACTTTAGCGGGGAACGGGGAGCTGTTTTTT. Translated: CASSRYTLAGNGELFF.